Sequencing of this T cell receptor (beta chain) was carried out in a study of blood T cell repertoires in COVID-19. V was clipped by 4 bases and J by 2 bases; unmatched bases: 2. The CDR3 extends over 15 amino acids. Per germline, CDR1 SGHVS and CDR2 FNYEAQ. Original methodology: Amplification of reference gene primers was used by the study to estimate nucleated cell counts. Method: immunoSEQ multiplex PCR; TCRdb's copy keeps in-frame clones and lacks some. V and J calls and clone size are as listed in that table; D and trimming were resolved from the DNA. The sample has approximately 28,000 clones, under 95% seen once.

The specimen sequenced was peripheral blood. This receptor was taken from a man in his 70s with active or convalescent COVID-19. This chain connects TRBV7-6 to TRBJ2-6, with 7 bases identical to TRBD1. The CDR3 DNA reads TGTGCCAGCAGCTGGGACAGCCCTGGGGCCAACGTCCTGACTTTC. Its translation is CASSWDSPGANVLTF.